Each of the 15 T cell receptor beta chains below was sequenced from the same sample in a study of Ad26.COV2.S vaccination and SARS-CoV-2 variants. Indicated treatment: around 19 received Ad26.COV2.S at low or high dose, single or two shots; roughly five received placebo; per-sample allocation not given. It was on day 63 after the first vaccine or placebo injection that samples were taken. TCRdb's copy holds only in-frame clones and misses some; the assay was immunoSEQ multiplex PCR. Of approximately 340,000 clones in the sample, roughly 84% were seen once. The sample in question was peripheral blood, obtained in a trial of Ad26.COV2.S vaccine versus placebo. All receptors come from a person between 18 and 60 years old who received the Ad26.COV2.S COVID-19 vaccine or a placebo.

The V and J genes are TRBV30 and TRBJ1-1; D not certain. V was pared by 3 bases and J by 1 base, with 6 bases between. From germline, CDR1 is GTSNPN and CDR2 SVGIG (reference sequence). This CDR3 comprises 12 residues. In nucleotides, the CDR3 is TGTGCCTGGAGGAGAGCGAACACTGAAGCTTTCTTT. Amino acids: CAWRRANTEAFF.

The V call is TRBV7-2, the J call TRBJ1-1; no definite D call. This CDR3 has 15 amino acids. V lost 1 base to trimming and J lost 0 bases, with 9 bases between them. Germline CDR1 is SGHTA and CDR2 is FQGNSA. This CDR3 reads CASSLDGYMNTEAFF. CDR3 coding DNA: TGTGCCAGCAGCTTAGACGGATATATGAACACTGAAGCTTTCTTT.

The chain joins TRBV27 to TRBJ1-2, with D possibly matching TRBD1 (5 bases). Germline V lookup: CDR1 MNHEY, CDR2 SMNVEV (reference sequence). The CDR3 is 13 amino acids. Trimming took 3 bases from V and 4 from J, leaving 9 bases between them. The CDR3 spells CASSFGGLYGYTF. CDR3 in DNA: TGTGCCAGCAGTTTTGGGGGACTCTATGGCTACACCTTC.

The V call is TRBV20-1, the J call TRBJ2-7; either TRBD1 or TRBD2 may supply D (5 bases each). Trimming shortened V by 3 bases and J by 0 bases, and 15 bases separated the two germline ends. CDR3 length: 15 amino acids. The germline V gene has CDR1 DFQATT and CDR2 SNEGSKA (reference sequence). CDR3: CSASDYRYSSYEQYF. The DNA for the CDR3 is TGCAGTGCTAGTGACTACAGGTATAGCTCCTACGAGCAGTACTTC.

The genes are TRBV10-1 and TRBJ1-1; TRBD1 agrees at 7 bases. This CDR3 comprises 15 residues. Germline CDR1 is WNHNN and CDR2 is SYGVQD (reference sequence). The trim removed 0 bases at V and 1 base at J, leaving 2 bases unmatched. The CDR3 bases are TGCGCCAGCAGTGAGTCTTCAGGGGGGAACACTGAAGCTTTCTTT. This gives the protein CASSESSGGNTEAFF.

This chain links TRBV12-3 or TRBV12-4 with TRBJ1-1, with D unresolved. The CDR3 contains 11 residues. The V and J ends lost 6 bases and 5 bases respectively, with 7 bases between them. This CDR3 reads CASSRGTEAFF. The CDR3 DNA follows: TGTGCCAGCAGCCGTGGGACTGAAGCTTTCTTT.

In its sample, this clone was seen a few times. The V gene is TRBV9, the J gene TRBJ1-4; D is undetermined. CDR3 length: 12 amino acids. CDR1 and CDR2 from the germline V gene are SGDLS and YYNGEE. V was cut by 5 bases and J by 14 bases, with 16 bases left in between. CDR3 amino acids: CASSPDKGRLFF. CDR3 coding DNA: TGTGCCAGCAGTCCTGACAAAGGGCGGCTGTTTTTT.

This chain uses TRBV7-9 with TRBJ2-1, with 8 bases identical to TRBD2. The CDR3 covers 15 residues. V shed 5 bases and J 8 bases; nucleotides not matched to a gene: 11. CDR1 and CDR2 (germline): SEHNR, FQNEAQ (reference sequence). The CDR3 sequence is CASSTGGGPGYEQFF. The CDR3 nucleotides are TGTGCCAGCAGCACGGGCGGGGGGCCAGGATATGAGCAGTTCTTC.

The CDR3 region has the DNA TGTGCCAGCAGTCCCAGGGGGCAGAACTATGGCTACACCTTC. It is translated as CASSPRGQNYGYTF. The chain uses TRBV27 and TRBJ1-2; 8 positions match TRBD1. CDR1 is MNHEY and CDR2 is SMNVEV in the germline V gene (reference sequence). V shed 5 bases, J shed 2 bases, and the junction held 4 bases outside the gene matches. This CDR3 region has 14 residues.

V is TRBV9 and J is TRBJ1-3; possibly TRBD1 for D (5 bases). The CDR3 totals 16 residues. The germline V gene has CDR1 SGDLS and CDR2 YYNGEE. Between the trimmed V and J ends, which lost 4 bases and 3 bases, there was a span of 17 bases. The CDR3 region is CASSPAGRFFGNTIYF. CDR3 nucleotides: TGTGCCAGCAGCCCCGCAGGGAGGTTTTTTGGAAACACCATATATTTT.

The chain has TRBV4-3 and TRBJ2-2; D gene ambiguous. Per the germline V gene, CDR1 is LGHNA and CDR2 is YSLEER. V lost 1 base, J lost 6 bases, and 9 bases lay in between. The CDR3 runs to 14 residues. The CDR3: CASSQVFSPGELFF. As DNA, the CDR3 is TGCGCCAGCAGCCAAGTGTTTAGTCCCGGGGAGCTGTTTTTT.

The rearrangement links TRBV28 to TRBJ2-7, with 10 bases aligning to TRBD1. V gave up 4 bases and J gave up 4 bases; unmatched junction bases: 7. This CDR3 has 15 amino acids. In germline, CDR1 is MDHEN, CDR2 SYDVKM. The CDR3 loop reads CASSSPPGQGYEQYF. CDR3 DNA: TGTGCCAGCAGTTCTCCACCGGGACAGGGGTACGAGCAGTACTTC.

This clone was seen a single time. The sample holds other DNA sequences that translate to the same CDR3. The chain uses TRBV5-4 and TRBJ2-2; D is perhaps TRBD1 (5 bases). The germline gives CDR1 SGHNT, CDR2 YYREEE (reference sequence). The CDR3 extends over 15 amino acids. V gave up 0 bases and J gave up 0 bases, with 6 bases separating them. CDR3 DNA sequence: TGTGCCAGCAGCTTGGGACAGACGAACACCGGGGAGCTGTTTTTT. This encodes CASSLGQTNTGELFF.

This sequence joins TRBV2 and TRBJ2-7, with D unresolved. The CDR3 has 13 residues. Germline CDR1 reads SNHLY; CDR2 reads FYNNEI. Trimming stripped 3 bases from V and 5 bases from J, with 11 bases between. CDR3: CASSDGVGNEQYF. In DNA form, the CDR3 reads TGTGCCAGCAGTGATGGGGTAGGGAACGAGCAGTACTTC.

J is TRBJ1-2 and V is TRBV5-1, with a tentative D call TRBD1 (6 bases). The CDR3 consists of 15 residues. Trimming removed 4 bases at V and 3 bases at J, with 16 bases between. The germline CDR1 and CDR2 sequences are SGHRS and YFSETQ. Here the CDR3 DNA reads TGCGCCAGCAGCACCCTACAGGGTATGGACTATGGCTACACCTTC. Encoded protein: CASSTLQGMDYGYTF.